A single sample is the source of the 8 T cell receptor beta chains below, sequenced in a study of preoperative IRX-2 immunotherapy in early breast cancer. Treatment defined: preoperative locoregional IRX-2 cytokine immunotherapy. This table comes from immunoSEQ multiplex PCR, and its TCRdb copy is limited to in-frame clones, with some not included. The repertoire consists of tens of thousands of clones, with 85% to 90% occurring once and the leading ten covering roughly 10%. Collection of the sample occurred from a patient treated with IRX-2 immunotherapy. These receptors all come from a human donor with breast cancer.

The V and J genes are TRBV6-1 and TRBJ2-2, with 7 nucleotides matching TRBD1. CDR3 length equals 15 residues. Trimming removed 6 bases from V and 4 bases from J; junction bases left unmatched: 8. Germline loops: CDR1 MNHNS, CDR2 SASEGT. The CDR3 DNA reads TGTGCCAGCAGGTTACAGGGGTGGAGCACCGGGGAGCTGTTTTTT. This codes for CASRLQGWSTGELFF.

A word on this clone: In the same sample, other DNA sequences code for this CDR3. The gene calls are TRBV5-1 and TRBJ2-7; D uncertain. Deletions cut 4 bases from V and 5 bases from J, with 13 bases between. The CDR3 sequence is 13 residues long. CDR1 and CDR2 from the germline V gene are SGHRS and YFSETQ. CDR3 residues: CASSRVFRDEQYF. CDR3 in DNA: TGCGCCAGCAGCCGAGTCTTTCGGGACGAGCAGTACTTC.

The J gene is TRBJ2-2, the V gene TRBV7-2; the D gene is possibly TRBD2 (6 bases). This CDR3 has 13 residues. Germline values: CDR1 SGHTA, CDR2 FQGNSA. Trimming cost V 1 base and J 9 bases, with 9 bases left between them. CDR3 sequence: CASSLGGVWELFF. The CDR3 DNA reads TGTGCCAGCAGCTTAGGCGGGGTGTGGGAGCTGTTTTTT.

The gene calls are TRBV7-8 and TRBJ1-5; the D gene is possibly TRBD1 (6 bases). Trimming cost V 5 bases and J 0 bases, with 14 bases left between them. The germline CDR1 and CDR2 sequences are SGHVS and FQNEAQ. There are 16 residues in the CDR3. The CDR3 sequence: CASSKHLTGSNQPQHF. Written as DNA, the CDR3 is TGTGCCAGCAGCAAACACCTGACAGGTAGCAATCAGCCCCAGCATTTT.

The count of this clone is one. This chain uses TRBV9 with TRBJ2-2; D is unresolved. Germline CDR1 reads SGDLS; CDR2 reads YYNGEE. The V gene lost 0 bases and the J gene lost 6 bases, with 15 bases spanning the gap. This CDR3 comprises 16 residues. The CDR3 region is CASSVDVQAGAGELFF. DNA for the CDR3: TGTGCCAGCAGCGTAGACGTCCAGGCTGGGGCCGGGGAGCTGTTTTTT. The full variable domain, rest sourced from reference TRBV9 and TRBJ2-2, is DSGVTQTPKHLITATGQRVTLRCSPRSGDLSVYWYQQSLDQGLQFLIQYYNGEERAKGNILERFSAQQFPDLHSELNLSSLELGDSALYFCASSVDVQAGAGELFFGEGSRLTVL.

This clone was detected a few times. The CDR3: CASSIGQETQYF. CDR3 coding DNA: TGTGCCAGTAGTATAGGGCAAGAGACCCAGTACTTC. The chain carries TRBV19 and TRBJ2-5, with D hard to call. Trimming took off 1 base at V and 2 bases at J, with 2 bases between the two ends. This CDR3 comprises 12 residues. Germline V CDR1 and CDR2: LNHDA, SQIVND (reference sequence).

CDR3 protein: CASSGSWGYTF. The CDR3 bases are TGCGCCAGCAGCGGGTCGTGGGGCTACACCTTC. The chain combines TRBV4-1 with TRBJ1-2; D uncertain. CDR3 length: 11 residues. CDR1 and CDR2 from the germline V gene are MGHRA and YSYEKL. Deletions cut 5 bases from V and 8 bases from J, with 9 bases between.

The V gene is TRBV10-2, the J gene TRBJ2-7, with 7 positions matching TRBD2. V gave up 7 bases and J gave up 6 bases; unmatched junction bases: 9. In germline, CDR1 is WSHSY, CDR2 SAAADI. This CDR3 region has 13 residues. Written as DNA, the CDR3 is TGCGCCAGCAAGCGGGACTCCCTCTCCGAGCAGTACTTC. Translation: CASKRDSLSEQYF.